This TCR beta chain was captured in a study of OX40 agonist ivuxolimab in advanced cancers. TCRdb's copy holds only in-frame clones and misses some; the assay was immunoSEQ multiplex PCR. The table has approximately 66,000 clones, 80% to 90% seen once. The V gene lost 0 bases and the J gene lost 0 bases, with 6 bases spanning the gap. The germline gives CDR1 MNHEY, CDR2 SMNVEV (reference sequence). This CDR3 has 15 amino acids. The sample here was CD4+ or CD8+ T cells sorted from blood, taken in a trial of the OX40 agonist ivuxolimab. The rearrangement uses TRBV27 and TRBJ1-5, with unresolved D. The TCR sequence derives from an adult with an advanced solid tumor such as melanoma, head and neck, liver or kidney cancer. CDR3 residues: CASSLSVYSNQPQHF. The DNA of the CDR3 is TGTGCCAGCAGTTTATCGGTATATAGCAATCAGCCCCAGCATTTT.